This entry is about one T cell receptor beta chain. These data originate in a study of T cell responses to AZD1222 COVID-19 vaccine. The protocol was immunoSEQ multiplex PCR, while the TCRdb copy is restricted to in-frame clones and leaves out a portion. The repertoire includes roughly 150,000 clones, about nine tenths of them detected once, and around 2.2% sits in the top ten. This CDR3 is built from 16 residues. V was clipped by 4 bases and J by 1 base; unmatched bases: 7. Germline V CDR1 and CDR2: SGHAT, FQNNGV. Here the sequenced sample was peripheral blood, taken on day 0 of AZD1222 vaccination. This clonotype was sampled from an adult in good health. The genes are TRBV11-2 and TRBJ2-1; 7 bases agree with TRBD2. The CDR3 DNA sequence: TGTGCCAGCAGCTCAGGTAGCGGGCAATCCTACAATGAGCAGTTCTTC. It is translated as CASSSGSGQSYNEQFF.